This T cell receptor beta chain was profiled in a study of glioma-infiltrating T cells. Study-wide context: Dexamethasone exposure before glioma surgery was limited to six or fewer days. Blood libraries targeted roughly 4.5- to 11-fold coverage of roughly 1 million T cells.

This CDR3 has 13 amino acids. Trimming cost V 2 bases and J 4 bases, with 8 bases left between them. CDR1 ENHRY and CDR2 SYGVKD come from the germline V gene. Study results and caveats: Tissue and blood shared very few CDR3 sequences. Signature shared blood CDR3 motifs were enriched in low-divergence and depleted in high-divergence patients.

The iRepertoire nested amplicon-rescue multiplex PCR amplified TCR alpha and beta CDR3s from RNA. TCRdb re-called the multiplex PCR reads with MiXCR, one entry per CDR3 protein. Of roughly 350,000 distinct CDR3 sequences in the sample, roughly two fifths were seen once. About this clonotype itself: Its antigen is not known.

Sequencing was performed on glioma tissue, nonneoplastic brain tissue, or PBMCs (not recorded which). The TCR sequence derives from a human donor with low-grade glioma or glioblastoma, undergoing nonglioma brain surgery, or in good health (not recorded which). V gene TRBV10-3 combines with J gene TRBJ1-1; unclear D gene. The CDR3 DNA reads as TGTGCCATCAGTGAGGCCGTACCCACTGAAGCTTTCTTT. Encoded protein: CAISEAVPTEAFF.